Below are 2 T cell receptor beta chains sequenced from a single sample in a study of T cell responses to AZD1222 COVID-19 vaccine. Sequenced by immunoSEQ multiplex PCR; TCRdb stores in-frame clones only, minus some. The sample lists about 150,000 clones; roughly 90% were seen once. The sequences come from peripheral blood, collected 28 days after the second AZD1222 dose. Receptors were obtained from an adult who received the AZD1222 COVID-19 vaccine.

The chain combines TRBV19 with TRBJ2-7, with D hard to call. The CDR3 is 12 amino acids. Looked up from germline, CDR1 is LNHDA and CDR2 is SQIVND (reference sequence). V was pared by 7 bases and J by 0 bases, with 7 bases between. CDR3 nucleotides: TGTGCCAGTACTGGCAACTCCTACGAGCAGTACTTC. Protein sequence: CASTGNSYEQYF.

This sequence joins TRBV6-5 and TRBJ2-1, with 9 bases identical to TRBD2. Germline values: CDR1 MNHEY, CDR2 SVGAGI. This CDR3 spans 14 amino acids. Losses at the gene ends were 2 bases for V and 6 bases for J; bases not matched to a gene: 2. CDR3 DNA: TGTGCCAGCAGTTACCGAGCGGGAGGCAATGAGCAGTTCTTC. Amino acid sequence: CASSYRAGGNEQFF.